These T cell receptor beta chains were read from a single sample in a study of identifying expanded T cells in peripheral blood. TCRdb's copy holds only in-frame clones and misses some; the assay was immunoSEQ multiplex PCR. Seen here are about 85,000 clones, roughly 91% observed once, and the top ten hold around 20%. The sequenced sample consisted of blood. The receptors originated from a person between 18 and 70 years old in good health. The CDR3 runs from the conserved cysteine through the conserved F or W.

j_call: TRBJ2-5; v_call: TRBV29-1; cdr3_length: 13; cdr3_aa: CSVEGRGEETQYF
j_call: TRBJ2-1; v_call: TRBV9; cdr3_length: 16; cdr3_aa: CASSPDTRWPLDEQFF
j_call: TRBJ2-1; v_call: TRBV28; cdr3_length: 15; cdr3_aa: CASSESGLSRNEQFF
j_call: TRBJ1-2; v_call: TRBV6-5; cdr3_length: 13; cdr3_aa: CASSRREHYGYTF
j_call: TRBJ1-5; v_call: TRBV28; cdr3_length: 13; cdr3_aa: CASLQGGNQPQHF
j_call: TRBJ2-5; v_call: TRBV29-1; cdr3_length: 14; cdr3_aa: CSVDRDLTQETQYF
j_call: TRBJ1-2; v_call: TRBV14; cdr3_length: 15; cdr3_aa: CASSQDPAGPYGYTF
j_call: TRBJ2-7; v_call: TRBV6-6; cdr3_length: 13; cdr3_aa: CASSYTGGHEQYF
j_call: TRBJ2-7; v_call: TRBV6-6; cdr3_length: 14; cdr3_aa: CASSYKGAGNEQYF
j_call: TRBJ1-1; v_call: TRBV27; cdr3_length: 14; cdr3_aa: CASSLSGRGAEAFF
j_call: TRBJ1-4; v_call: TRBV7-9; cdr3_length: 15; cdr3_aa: CASSPRGSEDEKLFF
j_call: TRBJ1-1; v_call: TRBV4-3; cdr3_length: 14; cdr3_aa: CASSKDREYTEAFF
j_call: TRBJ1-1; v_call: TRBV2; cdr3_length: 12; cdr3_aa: CASLGGNTEAFF
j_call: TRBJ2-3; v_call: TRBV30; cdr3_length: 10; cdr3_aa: CAWELDTQYF
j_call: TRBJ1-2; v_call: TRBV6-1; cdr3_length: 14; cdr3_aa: CASSRRGGYDGYTF
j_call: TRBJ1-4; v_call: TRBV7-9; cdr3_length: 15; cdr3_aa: CASSLEAVRNEKLFF
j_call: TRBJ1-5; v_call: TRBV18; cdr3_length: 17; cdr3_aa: CASSPFAGNPQGQPQHF
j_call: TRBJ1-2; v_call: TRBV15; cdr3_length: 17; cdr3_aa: CATSRATGDLDFYGYTF
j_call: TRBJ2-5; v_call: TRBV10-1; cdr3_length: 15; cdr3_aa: CASSEGTSGEETQYF
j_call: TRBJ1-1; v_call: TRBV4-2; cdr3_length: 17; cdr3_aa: CASSPLGQGGGRAEAFF
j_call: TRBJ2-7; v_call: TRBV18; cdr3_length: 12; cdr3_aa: CASSPQGTEQYF
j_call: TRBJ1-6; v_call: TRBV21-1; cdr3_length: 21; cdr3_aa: CASSPPRGPGDERSYNSPLHF
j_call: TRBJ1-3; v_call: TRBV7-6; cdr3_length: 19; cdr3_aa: CASSSTYGPPGGAGNTIYF
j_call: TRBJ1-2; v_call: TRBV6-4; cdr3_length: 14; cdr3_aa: CASSDIFGGSGYTF
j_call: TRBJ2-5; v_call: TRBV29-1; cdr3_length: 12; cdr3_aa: CSVEEQDQLQYF
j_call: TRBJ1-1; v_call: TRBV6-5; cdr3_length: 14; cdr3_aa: CASSLLGGLTEAFF
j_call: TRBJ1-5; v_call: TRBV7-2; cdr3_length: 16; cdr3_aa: CASSPRGPGSNQPQHF
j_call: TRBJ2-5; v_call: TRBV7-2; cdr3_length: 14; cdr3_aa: CASSPGLAQETQYF
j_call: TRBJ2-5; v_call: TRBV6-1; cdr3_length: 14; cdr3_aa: CASRDRSKKETQYF
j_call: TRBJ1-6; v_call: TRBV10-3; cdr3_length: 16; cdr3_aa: CAISESRAGTNSPLHF
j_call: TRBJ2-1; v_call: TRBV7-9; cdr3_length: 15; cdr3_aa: CASSLTGGVIDEQFF
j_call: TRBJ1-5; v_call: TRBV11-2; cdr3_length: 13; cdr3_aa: CASSFGSNQPQHF
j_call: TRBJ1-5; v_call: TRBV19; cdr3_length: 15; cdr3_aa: CASTTRTGGGQPQHF
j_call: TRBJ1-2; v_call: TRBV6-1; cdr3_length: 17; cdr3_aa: CASSEGAGGTPNYGYTF
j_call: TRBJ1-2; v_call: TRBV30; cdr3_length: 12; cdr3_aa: CAWSVWGYGYTF
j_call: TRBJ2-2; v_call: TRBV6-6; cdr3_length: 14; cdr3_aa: CASSGQGGTGELFF
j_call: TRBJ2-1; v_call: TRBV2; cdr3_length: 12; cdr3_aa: CASSESAAWGFF
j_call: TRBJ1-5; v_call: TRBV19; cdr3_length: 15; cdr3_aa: CASSIVRTENQPQHF
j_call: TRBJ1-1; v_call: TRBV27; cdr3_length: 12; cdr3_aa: CASWTPYTEAFF
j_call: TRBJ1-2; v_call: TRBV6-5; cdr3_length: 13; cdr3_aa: CASALGPSLGYTF
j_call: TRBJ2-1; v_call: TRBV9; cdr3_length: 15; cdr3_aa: CASSGQGSSYNEQFF